The rows below give T cell receptor beta chains drawn from one sample of a study of blood T cell repertoires in COVID-19. The protocol was immunoSEQ multiplex PCR, while the TCRdb copy is restricted to in-frame clones and leaves out a portion. The repertoire has some 200,000 clones, roughly 85% of them found once; the top ten carry 4.5% to 5%. Sequencing used PBMCs or T cells enriched from blood (not recorded which). The receptors come from a woman aged 45-65 years who had been exposed to COVID-19. CDR3s include the opening cysteine and the closing phenylalanine or tryptophan. The order of the fields is D gene, V gene, J gene, clone size, CDR3 DNA, CDR3 protein. The D gene is left open where the match is weak. A clone size is listed for some rows: how often the clone was seen (once, few, many), or a class if it is expanded.

d_gene: NA
v_gene: TRBV30
j_gene: TRBJ1-1
abundance: NA
CDR3nt: TGTGCCTGGAGTCCCCTTTCGGGGGCTGAAGCTTTCTTT
CDR3aa: CAWSPLSGAEAFF

d_gene: NA
v_gene: TRBV7-9
j_gene: TRBJ2-5
abundance: NA
CDR3nt: TGTGCCAGCAGCTTAGGTAGTTCTGATCAAGAGACCCAGTACTTC
CDR3aa: CASSLGSSDQETQYF

d_gene: NA
v_gene: TRBV7-2
j_gene: TRBJ1-4
abundance: NA
CDR3nt: TGTGCCAGCAGCTTAGTGGGGGGAGAAAAACTGTTTTTT
CDR3aa: CASSLVGGEKLFF

d_gene: NA
v_gene: TRBV5-1
j_gene: TRBJ1-1
abundance: NA
CDR3nt: TGCGCCAGCAGCTTGGGGGGCAGATTGAACACTGAAGCTTTCTTT
CDR3aa: CASSLGGRLNTEAFF

d_gene: NA
v_gene: TRBV7-3
j_gene: TRBJ1-1
abundance: NA
CDR3nt: TGTGCCAGCAACCCAGTAGGTACCCAAGACAGAAGTGAAGCTTTCTTT
CDR3aa: CASNPVGTQDRSEAFF

d_gene: TRBD1
v_gene: TRBV6-1
j_gene: TRBJ1-2
abundance: NA
CDR3nt: TGTGCCAGCAGTGAAATAGGGAACAGGGGAATTTCTGGCTACACCTTC
CDR3aa: CASSEIGNRGISGYTF

d_gene: NA
v_gene: TRBV19
j_gene: TRBJ1-1
abundance: NA
CDR3nt: TGTGCCAGTACCTCGGGAGGACTGAACACTGAAGCTTTCTTT
CDR3aa: CASTSGGLNTEAFF

d_gene: TRBD2
v_gene: TRBV5-4
j_gene: TRBJ2-7
abundance: NA
CDR3nt: TGTGCCAGCAGCTTGGAAGTGGGGGGGTACTACGAGCAGTACTTC
CDR3aa: CASSLEVGGYYEQYF

d_gene: NA
v_gene: TRBV7-2
j_gene: TRBJ1-3
abundance: NA
CDR3nt: TGTGCCAGCAGCTTATCCTCCGGGACATCAGGAAACACCATATATTTT
CDR3aa: CASSLSSGTSGNTIYF

d_gene: TRBD1
v_gene: TRBV28
j_gene: TRBJ1-2
abundance: NA
CDR3nt: TGTGCCAGCAGTTGGACAGGGCGCTATGGCTACACCTTC
CDR3aa: CASSWTGRYGYTF

d_gene: NA
v_gene: TRBV12-3/TRBV12-4
j_gene: TRBJ1-2
abundance: NA
CDR3nt: TGTGCCAGCAGTGGAGGCCGCGCAAGCTACACCTTC
CDR3aa: CASSGGRASYTF

d_gene: TRBD1
v_gene: TRBV5-4
j_gene: TRBJ2-5
abundance: NA
CDR3nt: TGTGCCAGCAGCCCCGGACAGGGGGAGACCCAGTACTTC
CDR3aa: CASSPGQGETQYF

d_gene: NA
v_gene: TRBV29-1
j_gene: TRBJ1-1
abundance: few
CDR3nt: TGCAGCGTTTATCCTGAAGCTTTCTTT
CDR3aa: CSVYPEAFF

d_gene: TRBD2
v_gene: TRBV9
j_gene: TRBJ2-5
abundance: NA
CDR3nt: TGTGCCAGCAGCGTAGTGGAGCGGGGGACCCAAGAGACCCAGTACTTC
CDR3aa: CASSVVERGTQETQYF

d_gene: NA
v_gene: TRBV30
j_gene: TRBJ2-1
abundance: NA
CDR3nt: TGTGCCTGGAGTTCAGGCAGGGAAGTACGCCTGTTCTTC
CDR3aa: CAWSSGREVRLFF

d_gene: NA
v_gene: TRBV19
j_gene: TRBJ1-5
abundance: NA
CDR3nt: TGTGCCAGTAGTGGCACGACAGGCCTTTGGGGGCCCCAGCATTTT
CDR3aa: CASSGTTGLWGPQHF

d_gene: NA
v_gene: TRBV21-1
j_gene: TRBJ1-5
abundance: NA
CDR3nt: TGTGCCAGCAGCAAAGTATCGACACCAACCTATAGCAATCAGCCCCAGCATTTT
CDR3aa: CASSKVSTPTYSNQPQHF

d_gene: NA
v_gene: TRBV12-3/TRBV12-4
j_gene: TRBJ1-1
abundance: NA
CDR3nt: TGTGCCAGCAGCCGAAACGCCGAGAAGGCTTTCTTT
CDR3aa: CASSRNAEKAFF

d_gene: NA
v_gene: TRBV27
j_gene: TRBJ1-2
abundance: NA
CDR3nt: TGTGCCAGCAGACCGGACGGACTCTATGGCTACACCTTC
CDR3aa: CASRPDGLYGYTF

d_gene: NA
v_gene: TRBV27
j_gene: TRBJ2-7
abundance: NA
CDR3nt: TGTGCCAGCAGTTTCGGGGGAGCCTACTCCTACGAGCAGTACTTC
CDR3aa: CASSFGGAYSYEQYF

d_gene: NA
v_gene: TRBV28
j_gene: TRBJ1-1
abundance: NA
CDR3nt: TGTGCCAGCCAGGAGACAGGTTCAGGGACTGAAGCTTTCTTT
CDR3aa: CASQETGSGTEAFF

d_gene: NA
v_gene: TRBV5-4
j_gene: TRBJ1-2
abundance: NA
CDR3nt: TGTGCCAGCAGCTTGGTTTCAGGGTTGGGAGGCTACACCTTC
CDR3aa: CASSLVSGLGGYTF

d_gene: TRBD2
v_gene: TRBV7-2
j_gene: TRBJ2-5
abundance: NA
CDR3nt: TGTGCCAGCAGCGTCCCCATGGGACTAGCGGAAGAGACCCAGTACTTC
CDR3aa: CASSVPMGLAEETQYF

d_gene: TRBD1
v_gene: TRBV5-4
j_gene: TRBJ1-2
abundance: NA
CDR3nt: TGTGCCAGCAGCCCGCACTTGGGACAGGGATACGGCTACACCTTC
CDR3aa: CASSPHLGQGYGYTF

d_gene: TRBD1
v_gene: TRBV14
j_gene: TRBJ1-1
abundance: NA
CDR3nt: TGTGCCAGCAGCCAAGACGGGACAGGGAAAGATACAGCTTTCTTT
CDR3aa: CASSQDGTGKDTAFF